These 30 T cell receptor beta chains were sequenced from one sample in a study of T cell responses to AZD1222 COVID-19 vaccine. Some clones are missing from TCRdb's copy, which holds only in-frame ones; the method was immunoSEQ multiplex PCR. Among about 140,000 clones listed, 80% to 90% were seen once. The material was peripheral blood, obtained on day 0 of AZD1222 vaccination. The receptors were sampled from an adult in good health.

V and J are TRBV7-8 and TRBJ2-1; no reliable D call. Germline values: CDR1 SGHVS, CDR2 FQNEAQ. The CDR3 totals 14 residues. V was cut by 6 bases and J by 8 bases, with 17 bases left in between. CDR3 loop: CASSPPSRDHEQFF. The CDR3 region has the DNA TGTGCCAGCAGTCCTCCCTCGCGTGATCATGAGCAGTTCTTC.

There are a few counts of this clone. The chain combines TRBV4-2 with TRBJ1-3; weak D call: TRBD1 (6 bases). V lost 0 bases and J lost 0, with 6 bases in between. CDR3 size: 15 residues. From germline, CDR1 is LGHNA and CDR2 YNFKEQ. In DNA form, the CDR3 reads TGTGCCAGCAGCCAAGAAGGGGGCTCTGGAAACACCATATATTTT. Its protein product is CASSQEGGSGNTIYF.

This sequence joins TRBV6-5 and TRBJ2-7; no firm D call. Per the germline V gene, CDR1 is MNHEY and CDR2 is SVGAGI. The CDR3 loop spans 16 amino acids. The V gene lost 4 bases and the J gene lost 4 bases, with 20 bases spanning the gap. The CDR3 DNA sequence: TGTGCCAGCAGTTTATACCCGGGTCTAACGAGATACGAGCAGTACTTC. It yields the protein CASSLYPGLTRYEQYF.

This chain uses TRBV2 with TRBJ1-2, with 8 bases fitting TRBD1. Germline V gives CDR1 SNHLY, CDR2 FYNNEI. The ends lost 8 bases at V and 4 bases at J; junction bases unmatched: 3. The CDR3 extends over 12 amino acids. CDR3 DNA sequence: TGTGCCAGCTTAGACAGGGGCTATGGCTACACCTTC. Translating gives CASLDRGYGYTF. The full variable domain, with the rest looked up from reference TRBV2 and TRBJ1-2, is EPEVTQTPSHQVTQMGQEVILRCVPISNHLYFYWYRQILGQKVEFLVSFYNNEISEKSEIFDDQFSVERPDGSNFTLKIRSTKLEDSAMYFCASLDRGYGYTFGSGTRLTVV.

The chain joins TRBV27 to TRBJ2-7; 15 nucleotides align to TRBD2. The germline V gene encodes CDR1 MNHEY and CDR2 SMNVEV (reference sequence). There are 18 residues in the CDR3. The V segment lost 4 bases and the J segment 3 bases; nucleotides outside the gene matches: 10. CDR3 bases: TGTGCCAGCAGTTCCCCCAGCGGACTAGCGGGAGGGGTCTACGAGCAGTACTTC. This codes for CASSSPSGLAGGVYEQYF.

CDR3 nucleotide sequence: TGTGCCAGCTCACCACGCTCCGGGGCCGGGGATGGCTACACCTTC. Translating gives CASSPRSGAGDGYTF. The rearrangement joins TRBV18 to TRBJ1-2; D may be TRBD1 (5 bases). The CDR3 runs 15 residues. Germline CDR1 and CDR2: KGHSH and LQKENI. Trimming stripped 1 base from V and 6 bases from J, with 15 bases between. Complete variable domain (other parts from reference TRBV18 and TRBJ1-2): NAGVMQNPRHLVRRRGQEARLRCSPMKGHSHVYWYRQLPEEGLKFMVYLQKENIIDESGMPKERFSAEFPKEGPSILRIQQVVRGDSAAYFCASSPRSGAGDGYTFGSGTRLTVV.

The chain recombines TRBV29-1 with TRBJ1-3; perhaps TRBD1 as D (5 bases). The germline V gene encodes CDR1 SQVTM and CDR2 ANQGSEA. Trimming took off 6 bases at V and 1 base at J, with 10 bases between the two ends. The CDR3 runs to 13 residues. The CDR3 sequence: CSVGQGSGNTIYF. DNA of the CDR3: TGCAGCGTCGGCCAGGGTTCTGGAAACACCATATATTTT.

The chain joins TRBV6-5 to TRBJ2-5; 12 bases are a match to TRBD2. J gave up 6 bases and V 4 bases, and 9 bases lay outside the gene matches. The CDR3 contains 16 residues. The germline CDR1 and CDR2 sequences are MNHEY and SVGAGI. The CDR3 reads CASSSRETSGSQTQYF. DNA for the CDR3: TGTGCCAGCAGTTCTCGAGAGACTAGCGGGAGCCAGACCCAGTACTTC.

V is TRBV11-2 and J is TRBJ2-7; D perhaps matches TRBD1 (6 bases). V gave up 4 bases and J gave up 7 bases, with 14 bases separating them. CDR3 size: 13 residues. CDR1 SGHAT and CDR2 FQNNGV come from the germline V gene. CDR3 DNA sequence: TGTGCCAGCAGCTCGCACCCCCAGGGGGAGCAGTACTTC. The encoded protein is CASSSHPQGEQYF.

This chain uses TRBV5-1 with TRBJ2-7; D is ambiguous. The CDR3 spans 12 residues. In germline, CDR1 is SGHRS, CDR2 YFSETQ. Trimming cost V 0 bases and J 4 bases, with 5 bases left between them. Here the CDR3 DNA reads TGCGCCAGCAGCTTGGAACAGTACGAGCAGTACTTC. Amino acid sequence: CASSLEQYEQYF.

The table lists this clone with a count of one. The chain has TRBV30 and TRBJ1-3, with D unclear. The CDR3 consists of 14 residues. Looked up from germline, CDR1 is GTSNPN and CDR2 is SVGIG (reference sequence). V lost 2 bases and J lost 3, with 11 bases in between. In DNA form, the CDR3 reads TGTGCCTGGAGTTCAGGCCAAGATGGAAACACCATATATTTT. Protein sequence: CAWSSGQDGNTIYF.

The genes are TRBV27 and TRBJ2-1, with TRBD2 as a possible D gene (7 bases). Trimming stripped 3 bases from V and 3 bases from J, with 12 bases between. The germline V gene has CDR1 MNHEY and CDR2 SMNVEV (reference sequence). The CDR3 runs to 15 residues. The CDR3 DNA is TGTGCCAGCAGTTTCGGGGGGCTGGGCTACAATGAGCAGTTCTTC. This gives the protein CASSFGGLGYNEQFF.

The chain joins TRBV19 to TRBJ1-1, with D uncertain. The CDR3 sequence is 14 residues long. V was trimmed by 1 base and J by 1 base, leaving 7 bases between them. Germline CDR1 and CDR2: LNHDA and SQIVND (reference sequence). The CDR3 DNA follows: TGTGCCAGTAGTATAGGTCCGGGGAACACTGAAGCTTTCTTT. Protein sequence: CASSIGPGNTEAFF.

The chain combines TRBV18 with TRBJ2-3, with D unresolved. The CDR3 contains 12 residues. V dropped 3 bases and J dropped 3 bases, with 4 bases sitting between them. Germline V CDR1 and CDR2: KGHSH, LQKENI. The CDR3 sequence: CASSPWTDTQYF. Here the CDR3 DNA reads TGTGCCAGCTCACCGTGGACAGATACGCAGTATTTT.

This clone showed up just once. The CDR3 DNA reads TGTGCCAGTAGAACAGGGGCAAGGGATCAGCCCCAGCATTTT. It encodes CASRTGARDQPQHF. The rearrangement links TRBV19 to TRBJ1-5, with 7 bases matching TRBD1. Per germline, CDR1 LNHDA and CDR2 SQIVND (reference sequence). With V trimmed by 6 bases and J by 5 bases, 7 bases remained unmatched. The CDR3 has 14 residues.

The chain uses TRBV10-3 and TRBJ1-1; unclear D gene. Germline CDR1 is ENHRY and CDR2 is SYGVKD. This CDR3 region has 12 residues. Trimming removed 0 bases from V and 5 bases from J, with 4 bases in between. In DNA, the CDR3 is TGTGCCATCAGTGAGTCTCCGACTGAAGCTTTCTTT. Translating it yields CAISESPTEAFF.

The chain joins TRBV14 to TRBJ2-5, with 8 nucleotides matching TRBD2. Germline trimming cut 4 bases from V and 1 base from J; bases unmatched to any gene: 8. Per the germline V gene, CDR1 is SGHDN and CDR2 is FVKESK. This CDR3 is built from 16 residues. CDR3 residues: CASSPITSGPQETQYF. The CDR3 region has the DNA TGTGCCAGCAGCCCGATCACTAGCGGTCCCCAAGAGACCCAGTACTTC.

The chain joins TRBV7-9 to TRBJ2-1; TRBD2 matches 9 bases. The germline gives CDR1 SEHNR, CDR2 FQNEAQ (reference sequence). The CDR3 covers 17 residues. With 4 bases clipped from V and 2 bases from J, the junction kept 9 bases outside the gene matches. The CDR3 sequence is CASSSLGSSGTYNEQFF. The CDR3 DNA reads as TGTGCCAGCAGCTCCCTGGGCTCTAGCGGGACCTACAATGAGCAGTTCTTC. The full variable domain, rest sourced from reference TRBV7-9 and TRBJ2-1, is DTGVSQNPRHKITKRGQNVTFRCDPISEHNRLYWYRQTLGQGPEFLTYFQNEAQLEKSRLLSDRFSAERPKGSFSTLEIQRTEQGDSAMYLCASSSLGSSGTYNEQFFGPGTRLTVL.

The V gene is TRBV6-5, the J gene TRBJ2-1; 9 nucleotides match TRBD2. Germline assignment: CDR1 MNHEY and CDR2 SVGAGI. The trim removed 3 bases at V and 10 bases at J, leaving 10 bases unmatched. The CDR3 is 15 residues long. In DNA form, the CDR3 reads TGTGCCAGCAGTTATGTGACGGGACTAGCACGAGAGCAGTTCTTC. Encoded protein: CASSYVTGLAREQFF.

This rearrangement joins TRBV18 to TRBJ1-2; D not resolved. Germline assignment: CDR1 KGHSH and CDR2 LQKENI. V lost 3 bases, J lost 5 bases, and 19 bases lay in between. The CDR3 sequence is 16 residues long. In nucleotides, the CDR3 is TGTGCCAGCTCACCTACGACTCTTCCTGGAGGATATGGCTACACCTTC. It encodes CASSPTTLPGGYGYTF. The full variable domain, rest sourced from reference TRBV18 and TRBJ1-2, is NAGVMQNPRHLVRRRGQEARLRCSPMKGHSHVYWYRQLPEEGLKFMVYLQKENIIDESGMPKERFSAEFPKEGPSILRIQQVVRGDSAAYFCASSPTTLPGGYGYTFGSGTRLTVV.

V gene TRBV30 combines with J gene TRBJ1-1, with 9 positions matching TRBD1. Per the germline V gene, CDR1 is GTSNPN and CDR2 is SVGIG (reference sequence). This CDR3 has 13 amino acids. Losses at the gene ends were 5 bases for V and 1 base for J; bases not matched to a gene: 2. The CDR3 region has the DNA TGTGCCTGGGACAGGGGGGCGAACACTGAAGCTTTCTTT. Translating it yields CAWDRGANTEAFF.

The rearrangement uses TRBV28 and TRBJ1-1; 7 positions agree with TRBD1. V was pared by 5 bases and J by 2 bases, with 14 bases of the junction left unmatched. The CDR3 consists of 17 residues. Per germline, CDR1 MDHEN and CDR2 SYDVKM. The CDR3 loop reads CASSHHRGRHLNTEAFF. CDR3 nucleotide sequence: TGTGCCAGCAGTCATCACAGGGGCCGCCATTTAAACACTGAAGCTTTCTTT.

This clone was observed a single time. The chain is built from TRBV6-2 or TRBV6-3 and TRBJ2-7, with TRBD2 matching 8 bases. The CDR3 is 16 residues long. J lost 2 bases, V lost 2 bases, and 8 bases had no gene match. Looked up from germline, CDR1 is MNHEY and CDR2 is SVGEGT. This CDR3 reads CASSYLTGTRPYEQYF. In nucleotides, the CDR3 is TGTGCCAGCAGTTACCTCACCGGGACTAGGCCCTACGAGCAGTACTTC.

The chain couples TRBV6-5 to TRBJ2-2, with D maybe TRBD1 (5 bases). V was pared by 4 bases and J by 10 bases, with 13 bases between. Looked up from germline, CDR1 is MNHEY and CDR2 is SVGAGI. CDR3 size: 13 residues. In DNA form, the CDR3 reads TGTGCCAGCAGTTCCCCTCGGACACCGGAGCTGTTTTTT. Protein product: CASSSPRTPELFF.

The rearrangement uses TRBV19 and TRBJ2-3; D gene unclear. The CDR3 contains 16 residues. V lost 5 bases and J 3 bases, leaving 18 bases between the germline ends. Germline V lookup: CDR1 LNHDA, CDR2 SQIVND (reference sequence). The DNA for the CDR3 is TGTGCCAGTAGTGACCCCGGGCCACAATTAACAGATACGCAGTATTTT. This sequence encodes CASSDPGPQLTDTQYF.

The count of this clone is one. The CDR3: CASSPVISRGQYGYTF. CDR3 nucleotide sequence: TGTGCCAGCAGCCCGGTGATAAGCAGGGGGCAATATGGCTACACCTTC. The chain uses TRBV7-2 and TRBJ1-2; 8 bases are shared with TRBD1. This CDR3 region has 16 residues. The trim removed 5 bases at V and 5 bases at J, leaving 13 bases unmatched. The germline V gene encodes CDR1 SGHTA and CDR2 FQGNSA.

There are a few counts of this clone. This chain uses TRBV2 with TRBJ1-6; the match to TRBD1 covers 7 bases. Losses at the gene ends were 1 base for V and 9 bases for J; bases not matched to a gene: 6. The germline CDR1 and CDR2 sequences are SNHLY and FYNNEI. This CDR3 is built from 15 residues. CDR3 protein: CASSEGEGARSPLHF. The CDR3 DNA is TGTGCCAGCAGTGAAGGAGAGGGGGCGCGTTCACCCCTCCACTTT.

V gene TRBV7-2 combines with J gene TRBJ1-4; D unclear. This CDR3 is built from 15 residues. Between the trimmed V and J ends, which lost 4 bases and 0 bases, there was a span of 9 bases. In germline, CDR1 is SGHTA, CDR2 FQGNSA. The CDR3 loop reads CASSWRMTTNEKLFF. The DNA for the CDR3 is TGTGCCAGCAGCTGGAGGATGACAACTAATGAAAAACTGTTTTTT.

The genes are TRBV6-6 and TRBJ1-6, with TRBD1 identical over 8 bases. The germline CDR1 and CDR2 sequences are MNHNY and SVGAGI (reference sequence). V shed 6 bases and J 5 bases; nucleotides not matched to a gene: 6. The CDR3 totals 15 residues. In DNA form, the CDR3 reads TGTGCCAGCAGGCAGACAGGGGCGGATAATTCACCCCTCCACTTT. Amino acid sequence: CASRQTGADNSPLHF.

V and J are TRBV18 and TRBJ2-3; 7 bases line up with TRBD1. Germline V lookup: CDR1 KGHSH, CDR2 LQKENI. The CDR3 loop spans 15 amino acids. The V gene end was trimmed by 0 bases and the J gene end by 4 bases; junction bases not matched to a gene: 4. The CDR3 loop is CASSPPRQGPDTQYF. The CDR3 coding sequence is TGTGCCAGCTCACCACCGAGACAGGGCCCAGATACGCAGTATTTT.